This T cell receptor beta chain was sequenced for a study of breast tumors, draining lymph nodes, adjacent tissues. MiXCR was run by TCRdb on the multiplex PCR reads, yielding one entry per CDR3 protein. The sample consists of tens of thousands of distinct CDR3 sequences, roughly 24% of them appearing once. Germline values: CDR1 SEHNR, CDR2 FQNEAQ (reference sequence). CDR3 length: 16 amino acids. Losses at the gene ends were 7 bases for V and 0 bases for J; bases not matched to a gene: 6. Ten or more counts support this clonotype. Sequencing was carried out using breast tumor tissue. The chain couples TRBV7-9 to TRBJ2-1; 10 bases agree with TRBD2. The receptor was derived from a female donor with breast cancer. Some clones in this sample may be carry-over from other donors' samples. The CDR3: CASTTRLAGSYNEQFF. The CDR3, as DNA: TGTGCCAGCACCACTCGACTAGCGGGCTCCTACAATGAGCAGTTCTTC.